The T cell receptor (beta chain) described here comes from a study of blood T cell repertoires in COVID-19. Study at large: COVID-19 samples collected from the United States, Italy and Spain covered acute and convalescent phases. PBMCs, B-cell-depleted T cells, or T cells provided the cDNA or gDNA that made up the material.

Per the authors' pipeline: Estimated nucleated cell counts came from reference gene primer amplification. The protocol was immunoSEQ multiplex PCR, while the TCRdb copy is restricted to in-frame clones and leaves out a portion. Clone size and the V and J calls come from that table; the DNA yielded D and trimming. The repertoire has some 390,000 clones, around 87% of them found once; the top ten carry under 3%. Deletions cut 1 base from V and 4 bases from J, with 10 bases between. CDR3 size: 14 residues. CDR1 is LNHDA and CDR2 is SQIVND in the germline V gene (reference sequence). Input material: peripheral blood. This sequence joins TRBV19 and TRBJ1-1; D is ambiguous. This receptor was identified in a woman in her fifties or sixties with COVID-19, enrolled during active disease. This chain's CDR3 is CASSIGSGSTEAFF. In DNA, the CDR3 is TGTGCCAGTAGTATAGGGTCGGGGAGCACTGAAGCTTTCTTT.